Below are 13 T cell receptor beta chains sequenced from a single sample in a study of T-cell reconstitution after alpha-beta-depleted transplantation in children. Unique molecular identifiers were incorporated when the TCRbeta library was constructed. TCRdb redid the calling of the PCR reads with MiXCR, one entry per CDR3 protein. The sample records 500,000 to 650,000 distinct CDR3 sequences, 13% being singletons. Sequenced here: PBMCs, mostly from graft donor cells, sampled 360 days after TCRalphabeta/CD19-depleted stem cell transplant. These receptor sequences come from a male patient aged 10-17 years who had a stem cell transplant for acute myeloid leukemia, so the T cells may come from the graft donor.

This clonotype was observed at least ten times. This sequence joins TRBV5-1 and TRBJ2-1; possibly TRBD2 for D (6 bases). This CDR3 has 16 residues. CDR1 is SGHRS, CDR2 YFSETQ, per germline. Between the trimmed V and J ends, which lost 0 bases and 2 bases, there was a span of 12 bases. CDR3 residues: CASSLAFSGPYNEQFF. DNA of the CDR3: TGCGCCAGCAGCTTGGCCTTTAGCGGACCCTACAATGAGCAGTTCTTC.

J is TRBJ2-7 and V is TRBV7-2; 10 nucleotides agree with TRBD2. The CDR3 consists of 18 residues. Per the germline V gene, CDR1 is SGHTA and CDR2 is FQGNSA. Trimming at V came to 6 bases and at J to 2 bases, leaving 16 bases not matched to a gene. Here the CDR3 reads CASRRTTSGSILTYEQYF. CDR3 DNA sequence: TGTGCCAGCAGACGAACGACTAGCGGGTCTATTCTCACCTACGAGCAGTACTTC. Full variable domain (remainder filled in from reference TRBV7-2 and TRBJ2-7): GAGVSQSPSNKVTEKGKDVELRCDPISGHTALYWYRQSLGQGLEFLIYFQGNSAPDKSGLPSDRFSAERTGGSVSTLTIQRTQQEDSAVYLCASRRTTSGSILTYEQYFGPGTRLTVT.

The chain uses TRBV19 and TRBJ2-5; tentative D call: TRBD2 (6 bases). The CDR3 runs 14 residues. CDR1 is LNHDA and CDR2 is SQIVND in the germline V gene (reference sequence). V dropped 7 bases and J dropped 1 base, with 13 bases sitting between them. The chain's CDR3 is CASTAGTFQETQYF. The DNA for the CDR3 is TGTGCCAGTACCGCTGGGACTTTCCAAGAGACCCAGTACTTC.

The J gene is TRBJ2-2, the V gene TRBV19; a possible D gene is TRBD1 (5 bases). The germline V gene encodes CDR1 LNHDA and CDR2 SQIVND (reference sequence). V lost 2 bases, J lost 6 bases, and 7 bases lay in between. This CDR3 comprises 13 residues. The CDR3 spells CASSIRGPGELFF. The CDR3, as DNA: TGTGCCAGTAGTATAAGGGGCCCCGGGGAGCTGTTTTTT.

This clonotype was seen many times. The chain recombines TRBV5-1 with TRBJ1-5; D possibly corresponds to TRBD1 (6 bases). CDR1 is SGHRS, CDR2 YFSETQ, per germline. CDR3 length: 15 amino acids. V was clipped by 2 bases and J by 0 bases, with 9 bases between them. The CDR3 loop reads CASSFGTSSNQPQHF. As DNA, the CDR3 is TGCGCCAGCAGCTTTGGGACAAGTAGCAATCAGCCCCAGCATTTT.

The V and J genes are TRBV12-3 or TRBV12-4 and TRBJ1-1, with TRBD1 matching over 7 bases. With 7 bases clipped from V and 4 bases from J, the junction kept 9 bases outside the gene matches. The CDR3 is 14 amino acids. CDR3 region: CASKSWAGGTEAFF. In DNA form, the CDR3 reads TGTGCCAGCAAATCCTGGGCAGGGGGCACTGAAGCTTTCTTT.

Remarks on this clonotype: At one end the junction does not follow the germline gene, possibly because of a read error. The chain's CDR3 is CASSHSFVGLAGANEQFF. DNA for the CDR3: TGTGCCAGCAGTCACTCATTCGTCGGACTAGCGGGAGCTAATGAGCAGTTCTTC. The chain links TRBV6-5 to TRBJ2-1; the match to TRBD2 covers 13 bases. The germline V gene has CDR1 MNHEY and CDR2 SVGAGI. This CDR3 contains 18 residues.

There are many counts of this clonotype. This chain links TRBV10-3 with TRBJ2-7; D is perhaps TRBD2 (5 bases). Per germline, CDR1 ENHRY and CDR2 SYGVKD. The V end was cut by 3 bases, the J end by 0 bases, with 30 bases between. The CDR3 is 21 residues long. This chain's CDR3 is CAISDPSSIRTTGGSSYEQYF. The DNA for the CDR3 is TGTGCCATCAGTGATCCCTCATCCATCCGGACGACGGGTGGGAGCTCCTACGAGCAGTACTTC.

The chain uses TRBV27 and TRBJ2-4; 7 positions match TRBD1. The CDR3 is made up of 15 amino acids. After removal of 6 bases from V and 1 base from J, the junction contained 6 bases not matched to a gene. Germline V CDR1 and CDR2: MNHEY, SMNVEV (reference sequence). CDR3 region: CASRFDRVAKNIQYF. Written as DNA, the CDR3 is TGTGCCAGCAGATTCGACAGGGTTGCCAAAAACATTCAGTACTTC.

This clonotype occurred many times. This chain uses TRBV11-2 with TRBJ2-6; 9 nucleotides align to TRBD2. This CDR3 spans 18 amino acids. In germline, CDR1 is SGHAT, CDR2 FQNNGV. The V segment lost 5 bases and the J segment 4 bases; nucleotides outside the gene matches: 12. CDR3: CASSLYLAGRAGANVLTF. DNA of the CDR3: TGTGCCAGCAGCCTGTATCTAGCGGGGAGAGCGGGGGCCAACGTCCTGACTTTC.

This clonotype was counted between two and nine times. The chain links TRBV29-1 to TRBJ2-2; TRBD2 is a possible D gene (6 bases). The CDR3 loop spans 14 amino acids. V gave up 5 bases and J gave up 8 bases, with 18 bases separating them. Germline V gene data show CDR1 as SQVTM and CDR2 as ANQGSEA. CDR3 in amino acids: CSVYPGLGTGELFF. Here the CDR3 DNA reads TGCAGCGTTTACCCGGGACTTGGCACAGGGGAGCTGTTTTTT.

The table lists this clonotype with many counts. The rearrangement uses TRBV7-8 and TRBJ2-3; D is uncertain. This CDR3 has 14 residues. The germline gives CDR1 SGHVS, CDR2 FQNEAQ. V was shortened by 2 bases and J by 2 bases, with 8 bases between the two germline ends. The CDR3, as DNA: TGTGCCAGCAGCTTAAACGGAGTCACAGATACGCAGTATTTT. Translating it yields CASSLNGVTDTQYF.

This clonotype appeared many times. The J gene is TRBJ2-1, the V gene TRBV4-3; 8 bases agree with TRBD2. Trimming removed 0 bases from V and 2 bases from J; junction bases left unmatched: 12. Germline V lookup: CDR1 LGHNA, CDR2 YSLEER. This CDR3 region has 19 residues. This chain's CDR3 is CASSQEVYFGGRPYNEQFF. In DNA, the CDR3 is TGCGCCAGCAGCCAAGAAGTATATTTTGGCGGGAGGCCCTACAATGAGCAGTTCTTC.